This passage covers 21 T cell receptor beta chains from one sample sequenced in a study of shared clonotypes between healthy human individuals (dated by TCRdb to the early 2020s). Library creation used the immunoSEQ multiplex PCR assay. TCRdb took this table from immuneACCESS and kept in-frame rearrangements with V and J called. Such tables lack part of the clones; where checked against another copy, unresolved V genes explain under half of the gap, and the rest is unexplained. The sample data list millions of clones, and 85% to 95% of these were observed just once. The ten top clones hold more than 0.1% of the sample. Input material: naive CD4+ T cells sorted from blood. The cell subset or site label of this sample denotes: CD45RA+ positively selected. These receptor sequences come from a man younger than 35 in good health.

The J gene is TRBJ1-2, the V gene TRBV5-1; possibly TRBD1 for D (6 bases). V was cut by 0 bases and J by 4 bases, with 13 bases left in between. The germline CDR1 and CDR2 sequences are SGHRS and YFSETQ. The CDR3 sequence is 15 residues long. CDR3 amino acids: CASSLEWGLGYGYTF. CDR3 sequence (DNA): TGCGCCAGCAGCTTGGAGTGGGGGCTCGGCTATGGCTACACCTTC.

The rearrangement links TRBV4-1 to TRBJ2-7; unclear D gene. Trimming pared 3 bases from V and 2 bases from J, leaving 2 bases between. The CDR3 runs to 11 residues. Germline CDR1 MGHRA, CDR2 YSYEKL. DNA for the CDR3: TGCGCCAGCAGCCATCCCTACGAGCAGTACTTC. Residues: CASSHPYEQYF.

V gene TRBV28 combines with J gene TRBJ1-4; D is unclear. Trimming removed 2 bases at V and 8 bases at J, with 15 bases between. Germline loops: CDR1 MDHEN, CDR2 SYDVKM. The CDR3 loop spans 15 amino acids. CDR3 residues: CASSLRQSVGEKLFF. DNA of the CDR3: TGTGCCAGCAGTTTAAGACAATCGGTAGGAGAAAAACTGTTTTTT.

The V and J genes are TRBV5-1 and TRBJ2-1; no definite D call. Between the trimmed V and J ends, which lost 2 bases and 0 bases, there was a span of 15 bases. Germline values: CDR1 SGHRS, CDR2 YFSETQ. The CDR3 has 17 amino acids. The CDR3 coding sequence is TGCGCCAGCAGCTTAGGACGGCTCTTAAGCTCCTACAATGAGCAGTTCTTC. Translation gives CASSLGRLLSSYNEQFF.

This rearrangement joins TRBV7-6 to TRBJ1-3, with D unresolved. Germline V gene data show CDR1 as SGHVS and CDR2 as FNYEAQ. This CDR3 has 19 residues. Trimming left V 5 bases short and J 0 bases short, with 23 bases between. CDR3 DNA sequence: TGTGCCAGCAGCCCGAACTCCGAGGGTGTACAGAGCTCTGGAAACACCATATATTTT. It codes for CASSPNSEGVQSSGNTIYF.

The chain employs TRBV10-2 and TRBJ2-1, with D tentatively TRBD1 or TRBD2 (6 bases each). The V end was cut by 0 bases, the J end by 9 bases, with 12 bases between. The CDR3 sequence is 14 residues long. Germline V gene lookup returns CDR1 WSHSY and CDR2 SAAADI. This CDR3 is CASSESPGAGEQFF. In nucleotides, the CDR3 is TGCGCCAGCAGTGAGTCTCCGGGGGCGGGTGAGCAGTTCTTC.

CDR3 region: CAWRTTGGSWNEQFF. The CDR3 DNA follows: TGTGCCTGGCGAACAACAGGGGGTTCGTGGAATGAGCAGTTCTTC. The rearrangement links TRBV30 to TRBJ2-1, with 8 bases fitting TRBD1. The CDR3 extends over 15 amino acids. V was clipped by 5 bases and J by 7 bases; unmatched bases: 13. In germline, CDR1 is GTSNPN, CDR2 SVGIG (reference sequence).

For the CDR3, the DNA is TGTGCCAGCAGTCCATACTCTCCTGGCGGGTTGGGCACTGAAGCTTTCTTT. It translates to CASSPYSPGGLGTEAFF. The chain couples TRBV27 to TRBJ1-1; D unresolved. V dropped 5 bases and J dropped 4 bases, with 23 bases sitting between them. Germline CDR1 is MNHEY and CDR2 is SMNVEV (reference sequence). This CDR3 is built from 17 residues.

For this clone: At one boundary the junction diverges from the germline segment, which might be a read error. V gene TRBV7-7 combines with J gene TRBJ2-5; weak D call: TRBD2 (7 bases). CDR3 length equals 15 residues. Per the germline V gene, CDR1 is SSHAT and CDR2 is FNYEAQ (reference sequence). As DNA, the CDR3 is TGTGCTAGCAGCTTATTACGGGGGGCCCAAGAGACCCAGTACTTC. It yields the protein CASSLLRGAQETQYF.

This chain links TRBV7-9 with TRBJ2-7; no reliable D call. With 5 bases removed from V and 6 bases from J, the gap between germline ends came to 8 bases. The length of the CDR3 is 11 residues. Germline values: CDR1 SEHNR, CDR2 FQNEAQ (reference sequence). The CDR3 nucleotides are TGTGCCAGCAGCCAAACAGCCGAGCAGTACTTC. Protein product: CASSQTAEQYF.

The genes are TRBV10-3 and TRBJ2-7; 7 nucleotides line up with TRBD1. Germline V gene data show CDR1 as ENHRY and CDR2 as SYGVKD. This CDR3 contains 15 residues. Trimming at V came to 5 bases and at J to 3 bases, leaving 10 bases not matched to a gene. CDR3 amino acids: CAISSRDRKFYEQYF. The CDR3 nucleotides are TGTGCCATCAGTAGCCGGGACAGAAAGTTCTACGAGCAGTACTTC.

CDR3 residues: CASSIGRAEQYF. The CDR3 region has the DNA TGTGCCAGTAGTATAGGCAGGGCCGAGCAGTACTTC. V is TRBV19 and J is TRBJ2-7, with D perhaps TRBD1 (5 bases). This CDR3 is 12 amino acids long. V lost 1 base to trimming and J lost 6 bases, with 7 bases between them. CDR1 LNHDA and CDR2 SQIVND come from the germline V gene (reference sequence).

V and J are TRBV7-6 and TRBJ2-5; unclear D gene. With 5 bases removed from V and 4 bases from J, the gap between germline ends came to 8 bases. Germline CDR1 SGHVS, CDR2 FNYEAQ. The length of the CDR3 is 12 residues. The CDR3 protein is CASSPATETQYF. CDR3 nucleotide sequence: TGTGCCAGCAGCCCCGCCACAGAGACCCAGTACTTC.

As DNA, the CDR3 is TGTGCCAGCAGCCGCCGCGGAGGATCGGTAGAAGCTTTCTTT. It is translated as CASSRRGGSVEAFF. The J gene is TRBJ1-1, the V gene TRBV7-2; D remains ambiguous. Germline V gives CDR1 SGHTA, CDR2 FQGNSA. CDR3 length equals 14 residues. Trimming left V 5 bases short and J 8 bases short, with 18 bases between.

As for this clone: Additional DNA sequences in this sample encode the identical CDR3. The rearrangement uses TRBV6-5 and TRBJ2-7, with TRBD1 matching over 8 bases. Trimming at V came to 3 bases and at J to 3 bases, leaving 4 bases not matched to a gene. Germline V CDR1 and CDR2: MNHEY, SVGAGI. The CDR3 totals 14 residues. The CDR3 bases are TGTGCCAGCAGTTATGGACAGGGCATCTACGAGCAGTACTTC. As protein: CASSYGQGIYEQYF.

The chain employs TRBV5-6 and TRBJ2-7, with TRBD1 matching over 12 bases. Germline V gene lookup returns CDR1 SGHDT and CDR2 YYEEEE. V gave up 4 bases and J gave up 5 bases; unmatched junction bases: 7. This CDR3 is built from 15 residues. This CDR3 reads CASSPPWDRGHEQYF. CDR3 bases: TGTGCCAGCAGCCCGCCCTGGGACAGGGGGCACGAGCAGTACTTC.

V and J are TRBV4-1 and TRBJ1-3, with D possibly matching TRBD1 (5 bases). CDR3 size: 16 residues. Trimming pared 0 bases from V and 0 bases from J, leaving 9 bases between. CDR1 is MGHRA and CDR2 is YSYEKL in the germline V gene. CDR3 sequence reads: CASSQEGGASGNTIYF. The CDR3, as DNA: TGCGCCAGCAGCCAAGAGGGAGGGGCCTCTGGAAACACCATATATTTT.

The J gene is TRBJ1-5, the V gene TRBV30, with TRBD1 identical over 7 bases. The CDR3 totals 14 residues. The junction had 8 bases not matched to a gene; V was cut back by 3 bases and J by 6 bases. Per the germline V gene, CDR1 is GTSNPN and CDR2 is SVGIG (reference sequence). The CDR3, as DNA: TGTGCCTGGAGCCTACAGGGGTCGGGTCAGCCCCAGCATTTT. Its protein is CAWSLQGSGQPQHF. The full variable domain, rest sourced from reference TRBV30 and TRBJ1-5, is SQTIHQWPATLVQPVGSPLSLECTVEGTSNPNLYWYRQAAGRGLQLLFYSVGIGQISSEVPQNLSASRPQDRQFILSSKKLLLSDSGFYLCAWSLQGSGQPQHFGDGTRLSIL.

The V call is TRBV5-4, the J call TRBJ2-3, with D tentatively TRBD2 (5 bases). Germline CDR1 SGHNT, CDR2 YYREEE (reference sequence). Trimming removed 4 bases at V and 2 bases at J, with 11 bases between. The CDR3 covers 14 residues. The CDR3, as DNA: TGTGCCAGCAGCACGACTATACTCACAGATACGCAGTATTTT. This sequence encodes CASSTTILTDTQYF.

The chain uses TRBV7-8 and TRBJ2-7, with 11 bases aligning to TRBD2. V was clipped by 3 bases and J by 3 bases; unmatched bases: 4. The CDR3 runs to 15 residues. CDR1 SGHVS and CDR2 FQNEAQ come from the germline V gene. CDR3 residues: CASSFELAGVYEQYF. The CDR3 DNA follows: TGTGCCAGCAGCTTCGAACTAGCGGGAGTCTACGAGCAGTACTTC.

V gene TRBV18 combines with J gene TRBJ2-5, with D maybe TRBD1 (5 bases). The CDR3 runs to 14 residues. CDR1 KGHSH and CDR2 LQKENI come from the germline V gene. The V and J ends lost 3 bases and 6 bases respectively, with 14 bases between them. The CDR3 DNA sequence: TGTGCCAGCTCACCTCAGACAGCCACCAAGACCCAGTACTTC. This codes for CASSPQTATKTQYF.